This T cell receptor (beta chain) was recorded in a study of CD8 T cells in Susac syndrome. The CDR3 totals 15 residues. V dropped 7 bases and J dropped 9; count of bases not matched to a gene: 14. The V gene's germline CDR1 is MDHEN and CDR2 SYDVKM. The authors sequenced TCR beta from blood CD8+ and CD4+ T cells. RNA totalling roughly 0.45 to 1 ug underwent reverse transcription with random hexamers. Amplification of TCR beta CDR3 across 54 Vbeta and 13 Jbeta was performed with immunoSEQ multiplex PCR. TCRdb independently ran MiXCR on the immunoSEQ multiplex PCR reads; one entry per CDR3 protein. The data contain some 300,000 distinct CDR3 sequences, 75% to 85% of them seen just once; the ten biggest clones take up roughly 0.21%.

Sequencing was done on a sample of CD8+ T cells from PBMCs. The sequence came from a human donor with multiple sclerosis. The chain has TRBV28 and TRBJ2-1; 8 bases match TRBD2. DNA for the CDR3: TGTGCCAGCAATTCGGTAACTAGCGGAAGAAGTGAGCAGTTCTTC. It translates to CASNSVTSGRSEQFF.